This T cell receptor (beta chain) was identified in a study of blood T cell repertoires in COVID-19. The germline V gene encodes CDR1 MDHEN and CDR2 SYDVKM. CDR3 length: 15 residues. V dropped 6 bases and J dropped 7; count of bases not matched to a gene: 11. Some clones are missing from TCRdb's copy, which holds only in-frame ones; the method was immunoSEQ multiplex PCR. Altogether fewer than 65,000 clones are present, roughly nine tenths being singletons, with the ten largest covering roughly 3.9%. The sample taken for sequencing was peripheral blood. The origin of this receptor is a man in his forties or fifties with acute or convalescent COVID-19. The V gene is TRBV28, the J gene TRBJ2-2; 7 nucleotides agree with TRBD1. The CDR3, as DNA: TGTGCCAGCAGCGAAAACAGGGGATTAGGCGGGGAGCTGTTTTTT. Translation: CASSENRGLGGELFF.